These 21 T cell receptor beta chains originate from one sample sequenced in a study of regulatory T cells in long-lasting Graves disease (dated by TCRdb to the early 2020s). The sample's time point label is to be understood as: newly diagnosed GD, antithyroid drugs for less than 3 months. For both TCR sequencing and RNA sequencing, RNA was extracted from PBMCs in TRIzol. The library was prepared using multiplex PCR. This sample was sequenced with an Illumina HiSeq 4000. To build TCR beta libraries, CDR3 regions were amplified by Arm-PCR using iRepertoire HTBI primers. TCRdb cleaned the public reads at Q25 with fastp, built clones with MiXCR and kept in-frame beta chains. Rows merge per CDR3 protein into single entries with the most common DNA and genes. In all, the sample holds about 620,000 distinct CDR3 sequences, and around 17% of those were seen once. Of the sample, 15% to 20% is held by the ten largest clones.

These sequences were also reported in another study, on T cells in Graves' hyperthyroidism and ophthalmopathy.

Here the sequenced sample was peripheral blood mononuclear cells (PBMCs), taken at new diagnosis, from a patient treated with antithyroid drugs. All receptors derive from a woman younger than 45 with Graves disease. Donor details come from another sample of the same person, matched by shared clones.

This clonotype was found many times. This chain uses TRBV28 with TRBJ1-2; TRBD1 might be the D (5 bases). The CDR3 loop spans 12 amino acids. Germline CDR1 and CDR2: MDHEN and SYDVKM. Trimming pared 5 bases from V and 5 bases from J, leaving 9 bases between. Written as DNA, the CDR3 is TGTGCCAGCAGTCAGGGACGGTATGGCTACACCTTC. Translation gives CASSQGRYGYTF.

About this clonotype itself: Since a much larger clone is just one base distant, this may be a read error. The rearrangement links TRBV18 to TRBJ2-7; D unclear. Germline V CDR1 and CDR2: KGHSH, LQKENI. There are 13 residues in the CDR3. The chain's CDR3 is CASSPFDSNEQYF. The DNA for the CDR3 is TGTGCCAGCTCACCATTCGACTCCAACGAGCAGTACTTC.

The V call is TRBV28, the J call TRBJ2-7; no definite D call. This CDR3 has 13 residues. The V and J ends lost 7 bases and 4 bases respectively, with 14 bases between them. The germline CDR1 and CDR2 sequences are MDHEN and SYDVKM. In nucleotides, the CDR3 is TGTGCCAGCACCCGTGACACACCGTACGAGCAGTACTTC. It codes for CASTRDTPYEQYF.

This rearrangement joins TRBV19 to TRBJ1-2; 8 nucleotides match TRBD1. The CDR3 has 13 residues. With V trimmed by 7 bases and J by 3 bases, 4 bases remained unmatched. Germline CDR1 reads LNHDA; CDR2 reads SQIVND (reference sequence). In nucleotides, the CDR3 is TGTGCCAGTAAGCAGGGGGCTTACTATGGCTACACCTTC. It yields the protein CASKQGAYYGYTF.

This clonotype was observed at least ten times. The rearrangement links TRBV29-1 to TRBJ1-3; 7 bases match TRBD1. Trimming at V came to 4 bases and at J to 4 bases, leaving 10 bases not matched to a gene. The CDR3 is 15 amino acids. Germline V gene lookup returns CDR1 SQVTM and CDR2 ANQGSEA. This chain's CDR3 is CSVVPQTGLGNTIYF. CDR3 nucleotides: TGCAGCGTTGTTCCCCAGACAGGGTTAGGAAACACCATATATTTT.

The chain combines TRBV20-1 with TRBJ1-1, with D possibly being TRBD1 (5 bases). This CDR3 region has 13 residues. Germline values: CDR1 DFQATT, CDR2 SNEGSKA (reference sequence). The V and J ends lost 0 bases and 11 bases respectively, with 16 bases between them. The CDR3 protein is CSARDTGRVVAFF. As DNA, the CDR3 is TGCAGTGCTAGAGATACGGGCAGGGTGGTTGCTTTCTTT.

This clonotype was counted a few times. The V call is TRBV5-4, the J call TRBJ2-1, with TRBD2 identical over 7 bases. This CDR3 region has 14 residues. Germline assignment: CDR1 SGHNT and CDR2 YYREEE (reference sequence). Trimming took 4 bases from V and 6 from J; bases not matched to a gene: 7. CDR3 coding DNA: TGTGCCAGCAGCGGGGGGAGGGTAGTCAATGAGCAGTTCTTC. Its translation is CASSGGRVVNEQFF.

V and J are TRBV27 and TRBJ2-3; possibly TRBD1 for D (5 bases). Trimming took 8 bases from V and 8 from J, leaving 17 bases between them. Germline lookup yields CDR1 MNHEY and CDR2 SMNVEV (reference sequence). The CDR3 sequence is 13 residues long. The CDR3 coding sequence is TGTGCCAGCGGCTCTCAGGGTTCTCGTACGCAGTATTTT. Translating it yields CASGSQGSRTQYF.

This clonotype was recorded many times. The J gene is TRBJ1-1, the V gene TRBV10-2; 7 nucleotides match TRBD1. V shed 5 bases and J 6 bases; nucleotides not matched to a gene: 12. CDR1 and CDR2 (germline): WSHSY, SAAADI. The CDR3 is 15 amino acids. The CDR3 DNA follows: TGCGCCAGCAGTCTTGATGACAGGGTAAGCGCTGAAGCTTTCTTT. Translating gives CASSLDDRVSAEAFF.

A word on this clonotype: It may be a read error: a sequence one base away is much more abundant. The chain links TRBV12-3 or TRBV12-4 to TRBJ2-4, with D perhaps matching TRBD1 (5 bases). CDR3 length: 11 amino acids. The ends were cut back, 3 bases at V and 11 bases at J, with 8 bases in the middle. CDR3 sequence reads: CASSFQGVQYF. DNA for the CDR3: TGTGCCAGCAGTTTCCAGGGCGTTCAGTACTTC.

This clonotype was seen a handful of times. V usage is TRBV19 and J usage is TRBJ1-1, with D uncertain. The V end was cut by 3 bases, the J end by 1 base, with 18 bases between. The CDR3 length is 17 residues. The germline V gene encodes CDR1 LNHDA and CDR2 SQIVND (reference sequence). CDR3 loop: CASSIWGKGVRNTEAFF. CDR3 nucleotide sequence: TGTGCCAGTAGTATCTGGGGTAAGGGCGTTCGGAACACTGAAGCTTTCTTT.

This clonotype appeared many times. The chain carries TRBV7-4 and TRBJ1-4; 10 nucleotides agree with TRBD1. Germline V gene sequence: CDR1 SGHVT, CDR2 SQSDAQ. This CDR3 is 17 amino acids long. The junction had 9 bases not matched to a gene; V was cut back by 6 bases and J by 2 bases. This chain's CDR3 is CASSLRQGASTNEKLFF. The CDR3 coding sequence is TGTGCCAGCAGTTTAAGACAGGGGGCGTCGACTAATGAAAAACTGTTTTTT.

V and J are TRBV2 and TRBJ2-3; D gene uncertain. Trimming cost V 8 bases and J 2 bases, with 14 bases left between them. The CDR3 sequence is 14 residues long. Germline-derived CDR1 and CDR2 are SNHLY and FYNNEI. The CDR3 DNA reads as TGTGCCAGCCGTATTGGTTCCTACACAGATACGCAGTATTTT. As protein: CASRIGSYTDTQYF.

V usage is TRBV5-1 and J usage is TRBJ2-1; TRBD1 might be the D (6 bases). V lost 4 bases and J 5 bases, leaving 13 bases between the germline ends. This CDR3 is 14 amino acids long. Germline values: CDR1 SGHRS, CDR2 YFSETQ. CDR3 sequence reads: CASSKLTGHNEQFF. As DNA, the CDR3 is TGCGCCAGCAGCAAACTGACAGGTCACAATGAGCAGTTCTTC.

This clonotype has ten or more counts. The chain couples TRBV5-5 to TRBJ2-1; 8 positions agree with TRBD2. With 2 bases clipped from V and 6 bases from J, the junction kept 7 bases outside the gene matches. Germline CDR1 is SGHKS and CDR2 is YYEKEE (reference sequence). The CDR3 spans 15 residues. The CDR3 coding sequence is TGTGCCAGCAGCTTATGGCTAGCGGGCGCCAATGAGCAGTTCTTC. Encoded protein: CASSLWLAGANEQFF.

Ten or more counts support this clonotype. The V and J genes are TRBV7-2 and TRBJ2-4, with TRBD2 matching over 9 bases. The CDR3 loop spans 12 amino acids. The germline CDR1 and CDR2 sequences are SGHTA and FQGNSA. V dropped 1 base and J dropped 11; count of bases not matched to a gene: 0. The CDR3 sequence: CASSLGTSVQYF. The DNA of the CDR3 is TGTGCCAGCAGCTTAGGGACTAGCGTTCAGTACTTC.

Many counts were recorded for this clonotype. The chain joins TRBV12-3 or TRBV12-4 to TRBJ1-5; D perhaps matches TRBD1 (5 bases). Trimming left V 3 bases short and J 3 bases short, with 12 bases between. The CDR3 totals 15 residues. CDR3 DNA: TGTGCCAGCAGTTTCCAGGGACTTGTCAATCAGCCCCAGCATTTT. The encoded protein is CASSFQGLVNQPQHF.

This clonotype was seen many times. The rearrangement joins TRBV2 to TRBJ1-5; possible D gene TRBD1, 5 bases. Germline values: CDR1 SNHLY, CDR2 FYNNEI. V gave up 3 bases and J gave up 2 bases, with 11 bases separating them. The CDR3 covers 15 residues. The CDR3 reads CASSDGGGGNQPQHF. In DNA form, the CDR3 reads TGTGCCAGCAGTGATGGGGGGGGAGGCAATCAGCCCCAGCATTTT. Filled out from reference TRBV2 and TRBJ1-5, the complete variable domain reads EPEVTQTPSHQVTQMGQEVILRCVPISNHLYFYWYRQILGQKVEFLVSFYNNEISEKSEIFDDQFSVERPDGSNFTLKIRSTKLEDSAMYFCASSDGGGGNQPQHFGDGTRLSIL.

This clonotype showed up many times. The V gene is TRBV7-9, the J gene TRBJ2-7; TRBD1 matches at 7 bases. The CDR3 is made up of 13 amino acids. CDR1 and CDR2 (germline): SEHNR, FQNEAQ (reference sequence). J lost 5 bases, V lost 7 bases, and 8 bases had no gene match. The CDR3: CASTLTGNHEQYF. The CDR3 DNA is TGTGCCAGCACCCTGACAGGGAACCACGAGCAGTACTTC.

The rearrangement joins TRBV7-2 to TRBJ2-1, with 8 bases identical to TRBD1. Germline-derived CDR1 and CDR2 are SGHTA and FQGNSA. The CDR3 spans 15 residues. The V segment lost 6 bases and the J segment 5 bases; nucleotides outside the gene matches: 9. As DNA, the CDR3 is TGTGCCAGCAGACACGCAGGGGGCGCCCACAATGAGCAGTTCTTC. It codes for CASRHAGGAHNEQFF.

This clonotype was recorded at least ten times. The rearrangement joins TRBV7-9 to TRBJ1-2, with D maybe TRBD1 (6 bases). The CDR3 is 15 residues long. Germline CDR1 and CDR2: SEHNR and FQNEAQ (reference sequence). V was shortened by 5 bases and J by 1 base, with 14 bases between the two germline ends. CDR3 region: CASSQDPGHNYGYTF. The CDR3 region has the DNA TGTGCCAGCAGCCAAGACCCGGGACATAACTATGGCTACACCTTC.